This T cell receptor beta chain was documented in a study of blood T cells in healthy people across ages. Study-level results: TCR beta diversity correlated strongly with naive T cell percentage.

Alongside a J-beta primer mix, a sample-barcoded 5' primer served in a second PCR lasting about 7 to 12 cycles. TCRdb analysed the 5' RACE reads with MiXCR anew, one entry per CDR3 protein. This repertoire shows fewer than 900,000 distinct CDR3 sequences, 35% to 40% found once; its top ten account for 13%. On this clonotype: Its cognate antigen is unknown.

Each donor gave around 9.3 milliliters of peripheral blood. The germline gives CDR1 SNHLY, CDR2 FYNNEI. The CDR3 is 14 residues long. Trimming took off 6 bases at V and 4 bases at J, with 13 bases between the two ends. Sequencing was performed on blood. The chain joins TRBV2 to TRBJ2-1, with D possibly being TRBD2 (6 bases). This sequence originates from a young man in good health. CDR3 amino acids: CASRAPGTYNEQFF. CDR3 DNA sequence: TGTGCCAGCAGGGCCCCAGGGACTTACAATGAGCAGTTCTTC.